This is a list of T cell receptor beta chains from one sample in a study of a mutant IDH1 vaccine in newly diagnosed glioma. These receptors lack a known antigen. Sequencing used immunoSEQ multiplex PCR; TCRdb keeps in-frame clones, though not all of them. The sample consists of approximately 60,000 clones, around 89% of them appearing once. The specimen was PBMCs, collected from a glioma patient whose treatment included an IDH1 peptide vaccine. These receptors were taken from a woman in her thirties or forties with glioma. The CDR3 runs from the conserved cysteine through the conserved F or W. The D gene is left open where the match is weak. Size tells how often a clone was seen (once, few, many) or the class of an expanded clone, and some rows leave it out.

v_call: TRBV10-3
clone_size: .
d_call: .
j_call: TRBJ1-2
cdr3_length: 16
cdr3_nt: TGTGCCATCAGTGAGGGAGAAAAGGCCGACAGATATGGCTACACCTTC
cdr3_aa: CAISEGEKADRYGYTF

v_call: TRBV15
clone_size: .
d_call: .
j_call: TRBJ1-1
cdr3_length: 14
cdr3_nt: TGTGCCACCACGGATCGGGCCCGGGGCACTGAAGCTTTCTTT
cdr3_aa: CATTDRARGTEAFF

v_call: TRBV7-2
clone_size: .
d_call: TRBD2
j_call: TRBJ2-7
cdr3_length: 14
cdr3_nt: TGTGCCAGCAGCTTACTAGCGGGAGTCATTGTGCAGTACTTC
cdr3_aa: CASSLLAGVIVQYF

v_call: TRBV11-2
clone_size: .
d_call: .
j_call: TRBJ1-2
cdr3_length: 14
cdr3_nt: TGTGCCAGCACCTCCGGGGAAGGAGACTATGGCTACACCTTC
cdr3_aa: CASTSGEGDYGYTF

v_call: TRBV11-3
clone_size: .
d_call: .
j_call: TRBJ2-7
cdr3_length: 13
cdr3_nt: TGTGCCAGCAGCTTACCGGGGGCCTACGAGCAGTACTTC
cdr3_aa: CASSLPGAYEQYF

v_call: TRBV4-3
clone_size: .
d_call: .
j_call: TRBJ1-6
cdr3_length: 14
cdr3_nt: TGCGCCAGCAGCCAAGGGGGATTGGGGTCACCCCTCCACTTT
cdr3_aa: CASSQGGLGSPLHF

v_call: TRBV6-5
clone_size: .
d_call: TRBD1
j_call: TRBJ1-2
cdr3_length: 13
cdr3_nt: TGTGCCAGCGGGAAGACAGGGGCTTTTGGCTACACCTTC
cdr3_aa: CASGKTGAFGYTF

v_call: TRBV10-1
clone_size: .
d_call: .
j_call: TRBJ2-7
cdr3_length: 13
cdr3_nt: TGCGCCAGCAGTGAGTCGGGGCAGCAGGCGCAGTACTTC
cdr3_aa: CASSESGQQAQYF

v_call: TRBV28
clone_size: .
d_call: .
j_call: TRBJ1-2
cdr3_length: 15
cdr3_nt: TGTGCCAGCAGGGGAGAAGGACGGCGCTACTATGGCTACACCTTC
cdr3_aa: CASRGEGRRYYGYTF

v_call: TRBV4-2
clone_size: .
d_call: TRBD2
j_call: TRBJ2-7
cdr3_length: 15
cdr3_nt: TGTGCCAGCAGCCAGGGCGGTAGCGGGGGCTACGAGCAGTACTTC
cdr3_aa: CASSQGGSGGYEQYF

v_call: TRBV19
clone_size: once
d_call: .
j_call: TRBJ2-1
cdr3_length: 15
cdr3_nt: TGTGCCAGTAGCTGGATCGAGGGAGCCTACAATGAGCAGTTCTTC
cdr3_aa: CASSWIEGAYNEQFF

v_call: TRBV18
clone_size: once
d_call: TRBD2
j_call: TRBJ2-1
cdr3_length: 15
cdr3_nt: TGTGCCAGCTCACGCCAAAGTCTAGCGGACAATGAGCAGTTCTTC
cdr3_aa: CASSRQSLADNEQFF

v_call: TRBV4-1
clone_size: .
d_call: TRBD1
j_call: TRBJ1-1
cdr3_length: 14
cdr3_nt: TGCGCCAGCAGCCAGAAAACAGGGGGAGCTGAAGCTTTCTTT
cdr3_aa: CASSQKTGGAEAFF

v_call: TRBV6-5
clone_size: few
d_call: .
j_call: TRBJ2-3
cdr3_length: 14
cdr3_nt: TGTGCCAGCAGTTATGGGTGGACCACAGATACGCAGTATTTT
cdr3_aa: CASSYGWTTDTQYF

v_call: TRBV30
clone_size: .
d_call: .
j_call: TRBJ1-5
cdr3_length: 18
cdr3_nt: TGTGCCTGGAGTGTATCTTTCTCCGGAGTGACGGGAAATCAGCCCCAGCATTTT
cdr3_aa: CAWSVSFSGVTGNQPQHF

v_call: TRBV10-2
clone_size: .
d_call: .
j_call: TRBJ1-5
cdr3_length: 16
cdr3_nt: TGCGCCAGCAGTGAGTCAGAGGACAGTTTCTATCAGCCCCAGCATTTT
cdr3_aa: CASSESEDSFYQPQHF

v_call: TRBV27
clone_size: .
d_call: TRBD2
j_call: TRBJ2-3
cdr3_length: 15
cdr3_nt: TGTGCCAGCAACCACTATGGACTAGCAACAGATACGCAGTATTTT
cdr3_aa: CASNHYGLATDTQYF

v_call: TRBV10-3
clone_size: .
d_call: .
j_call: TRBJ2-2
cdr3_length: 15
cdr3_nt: TGTGCCAATACATACAGGAGCGCGAACACCGGGGAGCTGTTTTTT
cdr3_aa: CANTYRSANTGELFF

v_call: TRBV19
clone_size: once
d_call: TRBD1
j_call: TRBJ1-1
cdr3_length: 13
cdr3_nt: TGTGCCAGTGGGACAGGATTATCCACTGAAGCTTTCTTT
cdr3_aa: CASGTGLSTEAFF

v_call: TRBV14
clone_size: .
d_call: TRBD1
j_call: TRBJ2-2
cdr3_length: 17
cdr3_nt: TGTGCCAGCAGCCAGAAAACCGGGACAGTGGGCTTAAAGGAGCTGTTTTTT
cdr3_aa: CASSQKTGTVGLKELFF

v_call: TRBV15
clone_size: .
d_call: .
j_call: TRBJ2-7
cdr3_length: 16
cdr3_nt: TGTGCCACCAGCAGAGGGGGAAGTAGGGGGGACTACGAGCAGTACTTC
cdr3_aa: CATSRGGSRGDYEQYF

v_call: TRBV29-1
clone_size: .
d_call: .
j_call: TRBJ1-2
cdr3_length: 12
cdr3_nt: TGCAGCGTATCAATCCGGCTCCGGGGCTACACCTTC
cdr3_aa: CSVSIRLRGYTF

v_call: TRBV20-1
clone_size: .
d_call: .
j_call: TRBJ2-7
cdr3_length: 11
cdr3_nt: TGCAGTGCTCACCGGGGATACGAGCAGTACTTC
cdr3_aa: CSAHRGYEQYF

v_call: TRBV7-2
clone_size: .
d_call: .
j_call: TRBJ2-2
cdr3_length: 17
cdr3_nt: TGTGCCAGCGTTAGCACGGGGTCGGGGACTAACACCGGGGAGCTGTTTTTT
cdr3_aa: CASVSTGSGTNTGELFF

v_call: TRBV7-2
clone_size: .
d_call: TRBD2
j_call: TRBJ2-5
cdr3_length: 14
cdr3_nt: TGTGCCAGCAGCTTCGGGGGGGCCCGGGAGACCCAGTACTTC
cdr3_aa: CASSFGGARETQYF

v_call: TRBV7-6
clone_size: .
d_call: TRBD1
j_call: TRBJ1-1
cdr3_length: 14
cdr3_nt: TGTGCCAGCAGCTCGTTAAGACAGGGACGGGGAGCTTTCTTT
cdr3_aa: CASSSLRQGRGAFF

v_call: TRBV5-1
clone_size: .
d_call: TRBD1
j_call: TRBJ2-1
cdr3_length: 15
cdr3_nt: TGCGCCAGCAGCCCCCTGGACAGGGCTGCTGGTGAGCAGTTCTTC
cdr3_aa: CASSPLDRAAGEQFF

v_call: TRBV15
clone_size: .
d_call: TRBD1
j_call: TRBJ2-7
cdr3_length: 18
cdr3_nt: TGTGCCACCAGCGGTCGACAGGGGGATCTACCAAGCAGTGGCGAGCAGTACTTC
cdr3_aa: CATSGRQGDLPSSGEQYF

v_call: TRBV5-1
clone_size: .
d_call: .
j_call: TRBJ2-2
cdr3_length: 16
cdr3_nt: TGCGCCAGCAGCTTGTTATCCAGGGTAAACACCGGGGAGCTGTTTTTT
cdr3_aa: CASSLLSRVNTGELFF

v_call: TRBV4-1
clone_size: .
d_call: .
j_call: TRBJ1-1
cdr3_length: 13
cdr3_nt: TGCGCCAGCAGCCAAGTGGGACTCCAGGAAGCTTTCTTT
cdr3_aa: CASSQVGLQEAFF

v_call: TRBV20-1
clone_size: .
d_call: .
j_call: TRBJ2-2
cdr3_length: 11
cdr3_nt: TGCAGTGCTAGAAGTCCCGGGGAGCTGTTTTTT
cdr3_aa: CSARSPGELFF

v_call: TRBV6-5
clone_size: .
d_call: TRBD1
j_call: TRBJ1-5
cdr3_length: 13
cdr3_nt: TGTGCCACCAGAGACAGGGAGACTCAGCCCCAGCATTTT
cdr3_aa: CATRDRETQPQHF

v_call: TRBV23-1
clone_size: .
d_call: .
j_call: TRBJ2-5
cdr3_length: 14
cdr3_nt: TGCGCCAGCAGTCAACTCACGGAGAGAGAGACCCAGTACTTC
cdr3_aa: CASSQLTERETQYF

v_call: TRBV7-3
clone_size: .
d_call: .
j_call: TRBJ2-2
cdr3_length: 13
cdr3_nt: TGTGCCAGCAGCCTACGGGAGTCCGGGGAGCTGTTTTTT
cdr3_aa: CASSLRESGELFF

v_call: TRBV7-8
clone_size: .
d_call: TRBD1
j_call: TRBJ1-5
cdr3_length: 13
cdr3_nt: TGTGCCAGCAGCTTACAGGGGGCTCAGCCCCAGCATTTT
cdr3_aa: CASSLQGAQPQHF

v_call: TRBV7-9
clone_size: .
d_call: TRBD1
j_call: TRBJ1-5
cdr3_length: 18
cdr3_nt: TGTGCCAGCAGCCCCGACCCCGGGACAGTCCATAGCAATCAGCCCCAGCATTTT
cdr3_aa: CASSPDPGTVHSNQPQHF

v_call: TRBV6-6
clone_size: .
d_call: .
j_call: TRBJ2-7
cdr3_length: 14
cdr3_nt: TGTGCCAGCAGTTACAGCGCGGGAACCTACGAGCAGTACTTC
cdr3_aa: CASSYSAGTYEQYF

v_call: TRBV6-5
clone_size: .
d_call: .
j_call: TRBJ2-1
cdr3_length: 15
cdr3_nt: TGTGCCAGCGCCAAGGGACGGACAACCTACAATGAGCAGTTCTTC
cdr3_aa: CASAKGRTTYNEQFF

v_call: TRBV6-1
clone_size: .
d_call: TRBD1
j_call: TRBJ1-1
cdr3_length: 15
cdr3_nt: TGTGCCAGCAGTGTAGGTCAGGGGGGACCCGCTGAAGCTTTCTTT
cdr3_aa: CASSVGQGGPAEAFF

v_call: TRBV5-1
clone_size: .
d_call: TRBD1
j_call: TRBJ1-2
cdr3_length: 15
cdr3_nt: TGCGCCAGCAGCCCGACGGGACAGGGGACCTATGGCTACACCTTC
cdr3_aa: CASSPTGQGTYGYTF

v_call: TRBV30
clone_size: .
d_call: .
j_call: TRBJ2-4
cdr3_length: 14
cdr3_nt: TGTGCCTGGAGTGTGGGACGAATAACAGGGATTCAGTACTTC
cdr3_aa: CAWSVGRITGIQYF

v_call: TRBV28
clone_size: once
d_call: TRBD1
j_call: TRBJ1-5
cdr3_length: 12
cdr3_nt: TGTGCCAGCGGACAGGGAATAGGGCCCCAGCATTTT
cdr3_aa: CASGQGIGPQHF

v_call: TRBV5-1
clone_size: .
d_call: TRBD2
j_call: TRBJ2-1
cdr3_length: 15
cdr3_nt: TGCGCCAGCAGTATGTACCGGGAGGGTTACAATGAGCAGTTCTTC
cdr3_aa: CASSMYREGYNEQFF

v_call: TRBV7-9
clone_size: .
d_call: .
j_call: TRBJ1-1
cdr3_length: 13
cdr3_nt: TGTGCCAGCAGCCTGCCAGGGCCCACTGAAGCTTTCTTT
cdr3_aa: CASSLPGPTEAFF

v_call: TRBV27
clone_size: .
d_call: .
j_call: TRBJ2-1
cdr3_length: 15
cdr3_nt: TGTGCCAGCAGCGAACGGGCAGTAGCCTACAATGAGCAGTTCTTC
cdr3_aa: CASSERAVAYNEQFF

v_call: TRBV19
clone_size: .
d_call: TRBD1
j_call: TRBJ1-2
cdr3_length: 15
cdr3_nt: TGTGCCAGTAGTCCTGGACAGGGGGGCCACTATGGCTACACCTTC
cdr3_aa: CASSPGQGGHYGYTF

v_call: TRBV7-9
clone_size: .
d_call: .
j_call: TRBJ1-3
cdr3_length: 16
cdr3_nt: TGTGCCAGCAACAGTCTGGCAGGGAGATCTGGAAACACCATATATTTT
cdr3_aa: CASNSLAGRSGNTIYF

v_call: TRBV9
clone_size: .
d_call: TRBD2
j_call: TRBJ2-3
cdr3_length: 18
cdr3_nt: TGTGCCAGCAGCGCCTGGGGACTAGCGGGACGACTCGTAGATACGCAGTATTTT
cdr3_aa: CASSAWGLAGRLVDTQYF

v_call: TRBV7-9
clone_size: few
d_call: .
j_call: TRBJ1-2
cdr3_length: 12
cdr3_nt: TGTGCCAGCAGCAACAGGGACTATGGCTACACCTTC
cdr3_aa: CASSNRDYGYTF

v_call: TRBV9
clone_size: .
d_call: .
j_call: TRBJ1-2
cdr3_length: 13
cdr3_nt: TGTGCCAGCAGCGGACTGCCCAACTATGGCTACACCTTC
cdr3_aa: CASSGLPNYGYTF

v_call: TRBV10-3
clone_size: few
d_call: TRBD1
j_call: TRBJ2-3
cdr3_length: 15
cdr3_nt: TGTGCCATCAGAAACCGGGACAGGGACTTCGATACGCAGTATTTT
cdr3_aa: CAIRNRDRDFDTQYF

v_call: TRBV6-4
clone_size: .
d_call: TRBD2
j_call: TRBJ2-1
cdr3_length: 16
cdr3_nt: TGTGCCAGCAGTGACTCGTTCAGCGGGAGAGTTGATGAGCAGTTCTTC
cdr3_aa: CASSDSFSGRVDEQFF

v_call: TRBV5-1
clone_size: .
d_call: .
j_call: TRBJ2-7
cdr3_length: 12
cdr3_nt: TGCGCCAGCCGGGGACACCTCTACGAGCAGTACTTC
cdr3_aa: CASRGHLYEQYF

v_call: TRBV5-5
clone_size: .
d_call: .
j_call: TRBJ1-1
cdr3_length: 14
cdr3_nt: TGTGCCAGCAGCCCGGCGGGGGTTGCCACTGAAGCTTTCTTT
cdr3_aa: CASSPAGVATEAFF

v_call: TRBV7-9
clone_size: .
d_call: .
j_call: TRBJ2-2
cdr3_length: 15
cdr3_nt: TGTGCCAGCAGCCCCGAGAGGCCGGGCACCGGGGAGCTGTTTTTT
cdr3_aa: CASSPERPGTGELFF

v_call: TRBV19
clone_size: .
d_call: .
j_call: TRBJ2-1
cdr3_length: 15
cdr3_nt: TGTGCCAGTAGTATTTTTTCCCCCGTCGGCAATGAGCAGTTCTTC
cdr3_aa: CASSIFSPVGNEQFF

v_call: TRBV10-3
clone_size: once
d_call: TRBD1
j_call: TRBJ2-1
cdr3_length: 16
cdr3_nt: TGTGCCATCAGTGGCCGGGACAGGGGACCCAACAATGAGCAGTTCTTC
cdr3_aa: CAISGRDRGPNNEQFF

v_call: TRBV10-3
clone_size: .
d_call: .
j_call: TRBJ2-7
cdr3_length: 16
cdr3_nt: TGTGCCATCAGTGACGTCGGAGGGGGACGGAGGGTAGAGCAGTACTTC
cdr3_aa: CAISDVGGGRRVEQYF

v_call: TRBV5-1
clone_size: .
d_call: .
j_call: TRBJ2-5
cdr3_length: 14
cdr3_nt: TGCGCCAGCAGCTTGTCCGCAGGACAAGAGACCCAGTACTTC
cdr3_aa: CASSLSAGQETQYF

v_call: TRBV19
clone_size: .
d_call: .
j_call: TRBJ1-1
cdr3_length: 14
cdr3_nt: TGTGCCAGTAGCCTCCAGGGGCTCGGCACTGAAGCTTTCTTT
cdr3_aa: CASSLQGLGTEAFF